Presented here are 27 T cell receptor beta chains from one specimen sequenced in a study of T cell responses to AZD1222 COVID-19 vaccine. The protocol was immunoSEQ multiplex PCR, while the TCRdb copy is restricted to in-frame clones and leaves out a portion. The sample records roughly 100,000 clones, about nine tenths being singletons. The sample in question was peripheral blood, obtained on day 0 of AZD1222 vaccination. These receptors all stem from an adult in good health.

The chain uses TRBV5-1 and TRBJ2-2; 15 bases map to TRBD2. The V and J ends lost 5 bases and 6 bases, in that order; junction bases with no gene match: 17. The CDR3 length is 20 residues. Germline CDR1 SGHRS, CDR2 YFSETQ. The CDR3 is CASRGILGLAGGPASGELFF. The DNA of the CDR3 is TGCGCCAGCAGAGGGATACTAGGACTAGCGGGGGGGCCCGCTTCCGGGGAGCTGTTTTTT.

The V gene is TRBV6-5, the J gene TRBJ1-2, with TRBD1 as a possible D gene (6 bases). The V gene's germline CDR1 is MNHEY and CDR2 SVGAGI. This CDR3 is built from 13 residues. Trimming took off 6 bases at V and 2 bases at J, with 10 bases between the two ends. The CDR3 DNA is TGTGCCAGCAGGAAAACAGGGAACTATGGCTACACCTTC. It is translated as CASRKTGNYGYTF.

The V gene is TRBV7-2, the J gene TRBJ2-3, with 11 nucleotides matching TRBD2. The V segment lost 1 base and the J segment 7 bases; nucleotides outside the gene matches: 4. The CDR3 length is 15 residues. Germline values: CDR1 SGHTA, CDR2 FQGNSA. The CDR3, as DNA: TGTGCCAGCAGCTTAGATACTAGCGGGGGTTATACGCAGTATTTT. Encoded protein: CASSLDTSGGYTQYF.

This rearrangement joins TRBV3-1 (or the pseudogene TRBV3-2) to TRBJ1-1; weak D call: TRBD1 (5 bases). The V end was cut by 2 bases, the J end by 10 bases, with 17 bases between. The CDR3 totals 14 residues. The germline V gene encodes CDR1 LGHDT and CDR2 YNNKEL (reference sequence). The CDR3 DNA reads TGTGCCAGCAGCCAATCCCCGGGGCAGGGCCCAGCTTTCTTT. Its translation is CASSQSPGQGPAFF.

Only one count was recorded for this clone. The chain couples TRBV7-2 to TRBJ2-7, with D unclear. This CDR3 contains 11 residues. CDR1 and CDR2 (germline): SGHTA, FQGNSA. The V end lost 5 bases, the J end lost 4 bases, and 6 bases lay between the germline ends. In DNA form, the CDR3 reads TGTGCCAGCAGCGCCGAATACGAGCAGTACTTC. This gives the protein CASSAEYEQYF.

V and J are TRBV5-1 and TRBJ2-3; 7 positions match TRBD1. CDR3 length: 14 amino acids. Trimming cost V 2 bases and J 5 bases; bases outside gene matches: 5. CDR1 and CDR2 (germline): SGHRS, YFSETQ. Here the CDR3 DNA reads TGCGCCAGCAGCTTTCGGCAGGGGGAAGATACGCAGTATTTT. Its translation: CASSFRQGEDTQYF.

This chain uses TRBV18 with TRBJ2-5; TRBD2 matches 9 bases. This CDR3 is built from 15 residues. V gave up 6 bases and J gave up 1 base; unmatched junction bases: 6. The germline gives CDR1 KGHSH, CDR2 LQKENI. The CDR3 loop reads CASSPAGGLQETQYF. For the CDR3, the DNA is TGTGCCAGCTCCCCAGCGGGGGGCCTCCAAGAGACCCAGTACTTC. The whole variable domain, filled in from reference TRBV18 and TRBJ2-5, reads NAGVMQNPRHLVRRRGQEARLRCSPMKGHSHVYWYRQLPEEGLKFMVYLQKENIIDESGMPKERFSAEFPKEGPSILRIQQVVRGDSAAYFCASSPAGGLQETQYFGPGTRLLVL.

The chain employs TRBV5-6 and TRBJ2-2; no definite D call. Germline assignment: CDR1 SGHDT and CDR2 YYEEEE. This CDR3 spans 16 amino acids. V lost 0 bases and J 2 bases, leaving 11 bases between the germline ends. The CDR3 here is CASSLGPSLNTGELFF. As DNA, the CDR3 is TGTGCCAGCAGCTTGGGGCCCAGCTTAAACACCGGGGAGCTGTTTTTT. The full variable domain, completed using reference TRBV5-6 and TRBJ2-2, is DAGVTQSPTHLIKTRGQQVTLRCSPKSGHDTVSWYQQALGQGPQFIFQYYEEEERQRGNFPDRFSGHQFPNYSSELNVNALLLGDSALYLCASSLGPSLNTGELFFGEGSRLTVL.

CDR3 bases: TGTGCCAGCGGACCGACGGTCTATAATTCACCCCTCCACTTT. Translating it yields CASGPTVYNSPLHF. The chain employs TRBV27 and TRBJ1-6; D unresolved. CDR1 is MNHEY, CDR2 SMNVEV, per germline (reference sequence). The CDR3 is 14 residues long. V lost 8 bases to trimming and J lost 3 bases, with 11 bases between them.

CDR3 sequence (DNA): TGTGCCATCAGTGAAAGTATAGTGGGGGCCTACAATGAGCAGTTCTTC. Its protein product is CAISESIVGAYNEQFF. The V and J genes are TRBV10-3 and TRBJ2-1, with D perhaps assigned TRBD1 or TRBD2 (5 bases each). V shed 3 bases and J shed 2 bases, with 14 bases lying between them. CDR1 and CDR2 (germline): ENHRY, SYGVKD. The CDR3 runs to 16 residues.

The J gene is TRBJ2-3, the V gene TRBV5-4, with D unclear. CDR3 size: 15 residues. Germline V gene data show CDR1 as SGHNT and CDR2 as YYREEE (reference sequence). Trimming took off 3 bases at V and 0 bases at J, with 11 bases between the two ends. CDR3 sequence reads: CASSSRVGSTDTQYF. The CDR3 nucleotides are TGTGCCAGCAGCTCCCGGGTGGGGAGCACAGATACGCAGTATTTT.

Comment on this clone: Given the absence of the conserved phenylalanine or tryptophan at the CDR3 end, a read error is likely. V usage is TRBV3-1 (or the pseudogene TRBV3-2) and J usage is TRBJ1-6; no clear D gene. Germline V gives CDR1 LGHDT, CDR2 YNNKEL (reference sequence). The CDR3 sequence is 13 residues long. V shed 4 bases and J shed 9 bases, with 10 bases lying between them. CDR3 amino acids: CASSLKEGSPLHL. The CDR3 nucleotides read TGTGCCAGCAGCCTAAAAGAGGGTTCACCCCTCCACCTT.

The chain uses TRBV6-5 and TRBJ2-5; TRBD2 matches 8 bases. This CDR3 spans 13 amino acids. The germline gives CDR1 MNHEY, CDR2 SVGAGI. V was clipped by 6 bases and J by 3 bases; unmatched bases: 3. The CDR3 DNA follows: TGTGCCAGCAGAAGTAGCGGGGAAGAGACCCAGTACTTC. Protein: CASRSSGEETQYF.

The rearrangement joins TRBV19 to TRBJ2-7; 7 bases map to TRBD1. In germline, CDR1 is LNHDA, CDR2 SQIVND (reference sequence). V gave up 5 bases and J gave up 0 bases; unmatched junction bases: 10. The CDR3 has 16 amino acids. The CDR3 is CASSQPGEGASYEQYF. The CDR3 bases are TGTGCCAGTAGTCAACCTGGAGAGGGGGCCTCCTACGAGCAGTACTTC.

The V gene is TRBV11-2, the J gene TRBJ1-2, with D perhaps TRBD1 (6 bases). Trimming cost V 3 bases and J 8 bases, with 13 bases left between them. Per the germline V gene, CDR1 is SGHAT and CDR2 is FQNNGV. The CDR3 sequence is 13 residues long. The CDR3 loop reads CASSFRAGAGYTF. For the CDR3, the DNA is TGTGCCAGCAGCTTCCGGGCAGGGGCAGGCTACACCTTC.

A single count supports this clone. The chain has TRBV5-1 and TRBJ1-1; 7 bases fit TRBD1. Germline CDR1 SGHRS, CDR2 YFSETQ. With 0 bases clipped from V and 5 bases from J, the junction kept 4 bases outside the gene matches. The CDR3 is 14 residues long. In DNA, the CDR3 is TGCGCCAGCAGCTTGGCCCCAGGGGGGACTGAAGCTTTCTTT. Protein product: CASSLAPGGTEAFF.

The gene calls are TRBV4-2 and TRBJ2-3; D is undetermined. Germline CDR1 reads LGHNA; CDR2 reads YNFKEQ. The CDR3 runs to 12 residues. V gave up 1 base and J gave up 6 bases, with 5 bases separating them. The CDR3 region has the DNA TGTGCCAGCAGCCAAGGTTGGGATACGCAGTATTTT. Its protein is CASSQGWDTQYF.

DNA of the CDR3: TGTGCCACCGCTAGCGGGGGGGCCGCAGATACGCAGTATTTT. Its protein product is CATASGGAADTQYF. The V and J genes are TRBV9 and TRBJ2-3, with 12 bases matching TRBD2. Trimming at V came to 9 bases and at J to 4 bases, leaving 6 bases not matched to a gene. Germline CDR1 and CDR2: SGDLS and YYNGEE. The CDR3 contains 14 residues.

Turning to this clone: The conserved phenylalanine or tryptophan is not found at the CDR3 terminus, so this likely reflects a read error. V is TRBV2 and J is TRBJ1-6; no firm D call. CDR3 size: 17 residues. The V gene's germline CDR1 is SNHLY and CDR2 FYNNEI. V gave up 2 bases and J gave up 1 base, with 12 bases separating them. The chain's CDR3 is CASSEPSSGSYNSPLHL. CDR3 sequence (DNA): TGTGCCAGCAGTGAACCGTCGTCGGGTTCCTATAATTCACCCCTCCACCTT.

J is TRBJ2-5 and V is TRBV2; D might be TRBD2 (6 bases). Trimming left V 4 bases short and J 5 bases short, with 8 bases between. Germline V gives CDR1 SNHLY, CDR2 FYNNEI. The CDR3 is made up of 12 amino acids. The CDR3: CASSVAGETQYF. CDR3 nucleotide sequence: TGTGCCAGCAGTGTCGCGGGGGAGACCCAGTACTTC.

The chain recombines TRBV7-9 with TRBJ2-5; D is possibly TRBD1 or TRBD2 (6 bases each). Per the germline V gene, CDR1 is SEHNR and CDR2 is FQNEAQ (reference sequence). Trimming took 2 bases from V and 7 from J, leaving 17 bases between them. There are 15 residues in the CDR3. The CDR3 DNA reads TGTGCCAGCAGCTTATTTGGGGGGCAGCCGGGGACCCAGTACTTC. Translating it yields CASSLFGGQPGTQYF.

In nucleotides, the CDR3 is TGCAGCGTAGTGGGGGGGAGCTACGAGCAGTACTTC. Protein: CSVVGGSYEQYF. This chain joins TRBV29-1 and TRBJ2-7; 7 bases agree with TRBD2. V lost 6 bases and J lost 3; bases outside the gene matches: 5. Germline loops: CDR1 SQVTM, CDR2 ANQGSEA. The CDR3 runs to 12 residues.

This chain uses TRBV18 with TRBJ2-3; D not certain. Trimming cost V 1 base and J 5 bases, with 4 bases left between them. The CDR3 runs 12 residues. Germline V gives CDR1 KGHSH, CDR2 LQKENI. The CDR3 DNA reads TGTGCCAGCTCACCACGAGGAGATACGCAGTATTTT. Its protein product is CASSPRGDTQYF. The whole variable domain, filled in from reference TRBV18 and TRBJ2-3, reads NAGVMQNPRHLVRRRGQEARLRCSPMKGHSHVYWYRQLPEEGLKFMVYLQKENIIDESGMPKERFSAEFPKEGPSILRIQQVVRGDSAAYFCASSPRGDTQYFGPGTRLTVL.

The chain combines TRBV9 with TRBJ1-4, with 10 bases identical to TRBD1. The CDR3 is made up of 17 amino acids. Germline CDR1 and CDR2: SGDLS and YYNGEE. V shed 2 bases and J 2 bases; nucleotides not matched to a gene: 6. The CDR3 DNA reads TGTGCCAGCAGCGTGGCCGGGACAGGGGATACTAATGAAAAACTGTTTTTT. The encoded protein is CASSVAGTGDTNEKLFF. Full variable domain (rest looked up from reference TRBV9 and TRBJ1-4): DSGVTQTPKHLITATGQRVTLRCSPRSGDLSVYWYQQSLDQGLQFLIQYYNGEERAKGNILERFSAQQFPDLHSELNLSSLELGDSALYFCASSVAGTGDTNEKLFFGSGTQLSVL.

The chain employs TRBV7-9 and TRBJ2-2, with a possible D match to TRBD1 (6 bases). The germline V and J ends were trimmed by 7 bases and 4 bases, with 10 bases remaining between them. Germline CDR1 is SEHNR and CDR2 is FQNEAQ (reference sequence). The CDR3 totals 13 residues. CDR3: CASTIGGTGELFF. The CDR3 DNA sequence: TGTGCCAGCACAATAGGGGGCACCGGGGAGCTGTTTTTT. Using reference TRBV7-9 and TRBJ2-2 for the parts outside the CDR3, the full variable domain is DTGVSQNPRHKITKRGQNVTFRCDPISEHNRLYWYRQTLGQGPEFLTYFQNEAQLEKSRLLSDRFSAERPKGSFSTLEIQRTEQGDSAMYLCASTIGGTGELFFGEGSRLTVL.

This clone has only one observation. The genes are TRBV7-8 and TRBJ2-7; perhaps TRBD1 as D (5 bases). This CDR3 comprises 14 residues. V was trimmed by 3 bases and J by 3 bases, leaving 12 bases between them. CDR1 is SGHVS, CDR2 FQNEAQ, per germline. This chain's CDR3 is CASSFSGFDYEQYF. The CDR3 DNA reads TGTGCCAGCAGCTTCTCAGGGTTCGACTACGAGCAGTACTTC.

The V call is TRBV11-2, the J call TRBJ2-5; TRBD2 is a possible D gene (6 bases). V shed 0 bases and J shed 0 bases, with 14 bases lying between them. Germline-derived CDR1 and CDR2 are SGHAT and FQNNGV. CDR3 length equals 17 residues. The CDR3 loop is CASSLDGWDWYQETQYF. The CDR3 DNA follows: TGTGCCAGCAGCTTAGATGGGTGGGACTGGTACCAAGAGACCCAGTACTTC.